These 23 T cell receptor beta chains were sequenced from one sample in a study of shared clonotypes between healthy human individuals (dated by TCRdb to about 2020). Library generation was performed with the immunoSEQ multiplex PCR assay. What TCRdb holds here is the immuneACCESS table cut down to in-frame rearrangements. Part of the clones is not present; checked against another copy, under half of the missing clones reflect an unresolved V gene, and the others are unexplained. Recorded for this sample are approximately 2,000,000 clones; less than 95% of them occurred a single time. The ten largest clonotypes hold around 0.38% of the sample. Material: naive CD4+ T cells from PBMCs. Per the publication, the cell subset or site label means: CD45RA+ positively selected. The source is a man aged 18 to 29 in good health. Some clones in this sample may be carry-over from other donors' samples.

The chain recombines TRBV19 with TRBJ2-2, with D unresolved. Trimming removed 5 bases at V and 5 bases at J, with 12 bases between. The germline gives CDR1 LNHDA, CDR2 SQIVND (reference sequence). The CDR3 has 14 amino acids. The CDR3 region has the DNA TGTGCCAGTAGTCAAGCATTATTTACCGGGGAGCTGTTTTTT. Protein sequence: CASSQALFTGELFF.

A note on this clone: The identical CDR3 is also encoded by other nucleotide sequences in the sample. The rearrangement joins TRBV30 to TRBJ2-7; 10 nucleotides align to TRBD2. In germline, CDR1 is GTSNPN, CDR2 SVGIG (reference sequence). This CDR3 region has 14 residues. With V trimmed by 0 bases and J by 4 bases, 3 bases remained unmatched. The DNA of the CDR3 is TGTGCCTGGAGTGTAGGACTAGCGGCTTACGAGCAGTACTTC. Its translation is CAWSVGLAAYEQYF.

The genes are TRBV4-1 and TRBJ2-7; 7 bases are shared with TRBD2. The germline CDR1 and CDR2 sequences are MGHRA and YSYEKL. The CDR3 sequence is 16 residues long. J lost 0 bases, V lost 5 bases, and 10 bases had no gene match. The CDR3: CASSYTLAERSYEQYF. CDR3 nucleotides: TGCGCCAGCAGCTACACTCTAGCGGAGCGCTCCTACGAGCAGTACTTC.

The chain recombines TRBV4-2 with TRBJ1-4; a possible D gene is TRBD1 (5 bases). The ends were cut back, 0 bases at V and 8 bases at J, with 22 bases in the middle. Germline assignment: CDR1 LGHNA and CDR2 YNFKEQ. The CDR3 runs to 18 residues. CDR3 DNA sequence: TGTGCCAGCAGCCAAGAGAGGGTCAGGGATCTGGTCGGGGAAAAACTGTTTTTT. This translates into CASSQERVRDLVGEKLFF.

The sample holds a few counts of this clone. V is TRBV6-6 and J is TRBJ1-5; D might be TRBD1 (5 bases). The germline V gene has CDR1 MNHNY and CDR2 SVGAGI (reference sequence). CDR3 length equals 15 residues. With 6 bases removed from V and 4 bases from J, the gap between germline ends came to 16 bases. The CDR3 sequence is CASRGTSVVNQPQHF. CDR3 DNA: TGTGCCAGCAGGGGGACGTCGGTAGTGAATCAGCCCCAGCATTTT.

The V gene is TRBV6-5, the J gene TRBJ1-1; TRBD1 is a possible D gene (5 bases). The CDR3 loop spans 16 amino acids. The V gene's germline CDR1 is MNHEY and CDR2 SVGAGI. Trimming pared 2 bases from V and 1 base from J, leaving 14 bases between. DNA of the CDR3: TGTGCCAGCAGTTACGGGGGTGCACGGTGGAACACTGAAGCTTTCTTT. Translation: CASSYGGARWNTEAFF.

This chain links TRBV2 with TRBJ1-5; 7 nucleotides line up with TRBD1. Germline V lookup: CDR1 SNHLY, CDR2 FYNNEI. This CDR3 contains 14 residues. J was trimmed by 0 bases and V by 5 bases; bases with no gene match: 1. The CDR3 DNA is TGTGCCAGCAGTCGGGACAGTAGCAATCAGCCCCAGCATTTT. Amino acid sequence: CASSRDSSNQPQHF.

This clone was recorded a few times. The chain links TRBV29-1 to TRBJ1-1, with D possibly matching TRBD1 (5 bases). From germline, CDR1 is SQVTM and CDR2 ANQGSEA. Trimming shortened V by 4 bases and J by 5 bases, and 14 bases separated the two germline ends. This CDR3 contains 13 residues. CDR3 DNA sequence: TGCAGCGTTGGTCGGGGCCTTGGGACTGAAGCTTTCTTT. The encoded protein is CSVGRGLGTEAFF.

This chain links TRBV7-9 with TRBJ1-1, with a weak D call TRBD1 (5 bases). The V end lost 1 base, the J end lost 2 bases, and 11 bases lay between the germline ends. The germline CDR1 and CDR2 sequences are SEHNR and FQNEAQ (reference sequence). The CDR3 runs to 15 residues. CDR3 nucleotide sequence: TGTGCCAGCAGCTTAGGGGGGAATCGCAACACTGAAGCTTTCTTT. Amino acids: CASSLGGNRNTEAFF.

The genes are TRBV4-3 and TRBJ2-3; D gene uncertain. The CDR3 length is 18 residues. The germline gives CDR1 LGHNA, CDR2 YSLEER. Trimming shortened V by 0 bases and J by 2 bases, and 18 bases separated the two germline ends. The CDR3 loop is CASSQDPPRLGDTDTQYF. The CDR3 DNA reads as TGCGCCAGCAGCCAAGACCCTCCAAGGCTAGGCGACACAGATACGCAGTATTTT.

This chain connects TRBV5-1 to TRBJ2-1; the match to TRBD1 covers 8 bases. V lost 4 bases and J lost 10; bases outside the gene matches: 10. The germline gives CDR1 SGHRS, CDR2 YFSETQ. This CDR3 spans 14 amino acids. The CDR3 is CASSPARQGSEQFF. CDR3 nucleotide sequence: TGCGCCAGCAGCCCGGCTCGACAGGGGTCCGAGCAGTTCTTC.

A note on this clone: At the DNA level, this CDR3 is encoded by other sequences in the same sample as well. The chain joins TRBV5-1 to TRBJ1-3; a weak D match, TRBD1 (5 bases). CDR1 and CDR2 from the germline V gene are SGHRS and YFSETQ. Trimming cost V 2 bases and J 2 bases, with 8 bases left between them. This CDR3 is built from 14 residues. CDR3 protein: CASSFGTAGNTIYF. CDR3 DNA: TGCGCCAGCAGCTTCGGGACGGCTGGAAACACCATATATTTT.

This chain connects TRBV10-3 to TRBJ2-1, with D hard to call. Trimming took off 3 bases at V and 5 bases at J, with 11 bases between the two ends. The CDR3 is 14 amino acids. The germline CDR1 and CDR2 sequences are ENHRY and SYGVKD. The CDR3 reads CAISDRADHNEQFF. CDR3 bases: TGTGCCATCAGTGATCGGGCGGACCACAATGAGCAGTTCTTC.

In DNA, the CDR3 is TGTGCCAGCACCACCCCTAGCGGGAGGGCTTCCTACAATGAGCAGTTCTTC. This translates into CASTTPSGRASYNEQFF. The chain is built from TRBV7-9 and TRBJ2-1; 12 bases agree with TRBD2. This CDR3 region has 17 residues. Germline V gene lookup returns CDR1 SEHNR and CDR2 FQNEAQ (reference sequence). V dropped 7 bases and J dropped 1; count of bases not matched to a gene: 8.

The chain couples TRBV21-1 to TRBJ1-5. TRBV21-1 is a documented pseudogene. The CDR3 loop spans 20 amino acids. This chain's CDR3 is CASSKDENSLRPYSNQPQHF. CDR3 bases: TGTGCCAGCAGCAAAGACGAGAACTCGCTGAGACCTTATAGCAATCAGCCCCAGCATTTT.

The chain employs TRBV29-1 and TRBJ1-1; the D is unclear. The germline V gene encodes CDR1 SQVTM and CDR2 ANQGSEA. The CDR3 runs 15 residues. V lost 7 bases and J 5 bases, leaving 23 bases between the germline ends. CDR3 sequence reads: CSAKRWGGGGTEAFF. The CDR3 DNA reads as TGCAGCGCCAAGCGGTGGGGTGGTGGTGGGACTGAAGCTTTCTTT.

The J gene is TRBJ1-2, the V gene TRBV4-1; tentative D call: TRBD1 (6 bases). Per the germline V gene, CDR1 is MGHRA and CDR2 is YSYEKL. This CDR3 comprises 15 residues. The V gene lost 0 bases and the J gene lost 7 bases, with 15 bases spanning the gap. The CDR3 is CASSQELGARRGYTF. CDR3 coding DNA: TGCGCCAGCAGCCAAGAGTTGGGGGCCAGACGTGGCTACACCTTC.

The gene calls are TRBV27 and TRBJ2-7; D might be TRBD2 (6 bases). There are 15 residues in the CDR3. The V end was cut by 9 bases, the J end by 6 bases, with 24 bases between. Germline-derived CDR1 and CDR2 are MNHEY and SMNVEV (reference sequence). This CDR3 is CASLTSSGPRGEQYF. The CDR3 nucleotides read TGTGCCAGTTTGACCTCAAGCGGGCCTCGGGGCGAGCAGTACTTC.

The DNA of the CDR3 is TGTGCCAGCAGCCCGGACAGGCCGTCTATCGACGTCCTGACTTTC. It yields the protein CASSPDRPSIDVLTF. The V call is TRBV7-2, the J call TRBJ2-6; 7 positions agree with TRBD1. The CDR3 has 15 residues. Trimming took 5 bases from V and 11 from J; bases not matched to a gene: 12. Per germline, CDR1 SGHTA and CDR2 FQGNSA.

This clone is a singleton in its sample. Distinct nucleotide sequences in the sample also encode this CDR3. The chain combines TRBV7-2 with TRBJ2-1; 10 nucleotides match TRBD2. Germline values: CDR1 SGHTA, CDR2 FQGNSA. There are 17 residues in the CDR3. V lost 3 bases, J lost 4 bases, and 9 bases stayed unmatched. For the CDR3, the DNA is TGTGCCAGCAGCTTGAGGACTAGCGGATCTTCTTACAATGAGCAGTTCTTC. This gives the protein CASSLRTSGSSYNEQFF.

V is TRBV28 and J is TRBJ2-7; 10 positions agree with TRBD2. CDR1 is MDHEN, CDR2 SYDVKM, per germline. CDR3 length: 15 amino acids. J was trimmed by 5 bases and V by 5 bases; bases with no gene match: 9. The CDR3 spells CASSNPSGSIHEQYF. CDR3 nucleotide sequence: TGTGCCAGCAGTAATCCTAGCGGGAGTATACACGAGCAGTACTTC.

The chain carries TRBV25-1 and TRBJ1-1; TRBD1 is a possible D gene (5 bases). Germline loops: CDR1 MGHDK, CDR2 SYGVNS. The CDR3 consists of 18 residues. The V and J ends lost 2 bases and 3 bases respectively, with 22 bases between them. This CDR3 is CASSEPPGAGGKYTEAFF. The CDR3 DNA follows: TGTGCCAGCAGTGAACCCCCTGGGGCCGGCGGGAAGTACACTGAAGCTTTCTTT. Full variable domain (outside the CDR3, taken from reference TRBV25-1 and TRBJ1-1): EADIYQTPRYLVIGTGKKITLECSQTMGHDKMYWYQQDPGMELHLIHYSYGVNSTEKGDLSSESTVSRIRTEHFPLTLESARPSHTSQYLCASSEPPGAGGKYTEAFFGQGTRLTVV.

V is TRBV2 and J is TRBJ1-2; D call uncertain. This CDR3 has 15 amino acids. The V gene's germline CDR1 is SNHLY and CDR2 FYNNEI. V lost 5 bases and J lost 6, with 19 bases in between. DNA of the CDR3: TGTGCCAGCAGTCGGCCGGACGGCGTAGTAAATGGCTACACCTTC. Its protein product is CASSRPDGVVNGYTF. The whole variable domain, filled in from reference TRBV2 and TRBJ1-2, reads EPEVTQTPSHQVTQMGQEVILRCVPISNHLYFYWYRQILGQKVEFLVSFYNNEISEKSEIFDDQFSVERPDGSNFTLKIRSTKLEDSAMYFCASSRPDGVVNGYTFGSGTRLTVV.